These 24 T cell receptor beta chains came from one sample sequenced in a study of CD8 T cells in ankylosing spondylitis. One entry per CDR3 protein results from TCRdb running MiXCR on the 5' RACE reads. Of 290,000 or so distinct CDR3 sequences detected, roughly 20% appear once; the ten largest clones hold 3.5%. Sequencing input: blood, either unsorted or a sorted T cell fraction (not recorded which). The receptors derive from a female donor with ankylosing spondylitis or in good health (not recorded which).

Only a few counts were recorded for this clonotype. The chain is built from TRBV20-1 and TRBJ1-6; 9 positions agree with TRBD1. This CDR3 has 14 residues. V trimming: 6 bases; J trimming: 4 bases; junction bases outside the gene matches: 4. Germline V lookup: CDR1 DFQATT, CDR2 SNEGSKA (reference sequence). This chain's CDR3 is CSAEDRGYNSPLHF. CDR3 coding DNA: TGCAGTGCGGAGGACAGGGGTTATAATTCACCCCTCCACTTT.

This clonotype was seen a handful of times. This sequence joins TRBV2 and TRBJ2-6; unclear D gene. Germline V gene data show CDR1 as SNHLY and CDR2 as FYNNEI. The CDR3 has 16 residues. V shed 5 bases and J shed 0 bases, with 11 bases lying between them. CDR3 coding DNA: TGTGCCAGCAGTCCCCTCCAATCCTCTGGGGCCAACGTCCTGACTTTC. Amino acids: CASSPLQSSGANVLTF.

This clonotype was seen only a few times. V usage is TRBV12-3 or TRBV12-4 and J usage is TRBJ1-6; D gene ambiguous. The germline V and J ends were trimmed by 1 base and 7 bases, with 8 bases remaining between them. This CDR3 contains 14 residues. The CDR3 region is CASSLGQANSPLHF. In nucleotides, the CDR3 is TGTGCCAGCAGTTTAGGGCAGGCCAATTCACCCCTCCACTTT.

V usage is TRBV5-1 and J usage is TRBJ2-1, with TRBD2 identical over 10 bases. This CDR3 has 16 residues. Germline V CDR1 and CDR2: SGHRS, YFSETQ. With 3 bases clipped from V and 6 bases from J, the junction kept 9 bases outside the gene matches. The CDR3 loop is CASSSSGTSVGNEQFF. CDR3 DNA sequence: TGCGCCAGCAGCTCGTCCGGGACTAGCGTCGGCAATGAGCAGTTCTTC.

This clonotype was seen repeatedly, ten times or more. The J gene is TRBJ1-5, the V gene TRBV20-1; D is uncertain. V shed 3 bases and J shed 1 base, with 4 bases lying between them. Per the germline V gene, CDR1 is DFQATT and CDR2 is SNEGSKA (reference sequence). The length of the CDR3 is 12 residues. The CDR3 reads CSARGSNQPQHF. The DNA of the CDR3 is TGCAGTGCTAGGGGGAGCAATCAGCCCCAGCATTTT.

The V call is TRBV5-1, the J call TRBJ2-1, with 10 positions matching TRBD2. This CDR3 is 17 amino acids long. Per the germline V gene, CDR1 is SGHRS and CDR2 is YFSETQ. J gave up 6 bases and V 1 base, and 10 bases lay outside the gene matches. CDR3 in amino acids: CASSLPTLAGAFNEQFF. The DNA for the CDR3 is TGCGCCAGCAGCTTGCCGACTCTAGCGGGAGCTTTCAATGAGCAGTTCTTC. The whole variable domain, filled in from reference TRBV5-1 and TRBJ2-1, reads KAGVTQTPRYLIKTRGQQVTLSCSPISGHRSVSWYQQTPGQGLQFLFEYFSETQRNKGNFPGRFSGRQFSNSRSEMNVSTLELGDSALYLCASSLPTLAGAFNEQFFGPGTRLTVL.

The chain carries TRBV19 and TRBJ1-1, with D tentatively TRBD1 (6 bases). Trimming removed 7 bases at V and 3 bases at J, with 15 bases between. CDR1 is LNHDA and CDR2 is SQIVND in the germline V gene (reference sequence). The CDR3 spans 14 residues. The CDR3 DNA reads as TGTGCCAGTACAGGGACACCGGGGTACACTGAAGCTTTCTTT. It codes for CASTGTPGYTEAFF.

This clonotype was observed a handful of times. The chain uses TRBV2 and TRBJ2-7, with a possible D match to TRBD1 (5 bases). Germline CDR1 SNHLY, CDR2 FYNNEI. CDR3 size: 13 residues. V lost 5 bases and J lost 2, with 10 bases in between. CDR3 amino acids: CASSPGQPYEQYF. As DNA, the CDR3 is TGTGCCAGCAGTCCTGGACAACCCTACGAGCAGTACTTC.

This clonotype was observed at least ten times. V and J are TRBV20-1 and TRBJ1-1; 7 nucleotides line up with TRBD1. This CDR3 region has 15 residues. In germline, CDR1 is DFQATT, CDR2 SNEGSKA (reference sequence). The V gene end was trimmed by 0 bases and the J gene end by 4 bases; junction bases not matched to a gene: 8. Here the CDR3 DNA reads TGCAGTGCTAGAGAATACGACAGGGTGAGCACTGAAGCTTTCTTT. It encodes CSAREYDRVSTEAFF.

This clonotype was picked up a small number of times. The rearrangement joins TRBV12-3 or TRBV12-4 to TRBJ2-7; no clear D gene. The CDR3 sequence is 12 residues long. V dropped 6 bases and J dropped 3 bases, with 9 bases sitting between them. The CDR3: CASSDGLYEQYF. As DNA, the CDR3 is TGTGCCAGCAGCGACGGCCTCTACGAGCAGTACTTC.

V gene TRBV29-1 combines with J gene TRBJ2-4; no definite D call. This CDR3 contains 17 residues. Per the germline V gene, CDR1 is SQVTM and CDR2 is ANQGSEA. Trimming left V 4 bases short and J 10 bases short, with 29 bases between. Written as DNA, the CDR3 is TGCAGCGTTGGGGTTATGGAGCAGGCCCCGACTCTGGGGATTCAGTACTTC. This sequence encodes CSVGVMEQAPTLGIQYF.

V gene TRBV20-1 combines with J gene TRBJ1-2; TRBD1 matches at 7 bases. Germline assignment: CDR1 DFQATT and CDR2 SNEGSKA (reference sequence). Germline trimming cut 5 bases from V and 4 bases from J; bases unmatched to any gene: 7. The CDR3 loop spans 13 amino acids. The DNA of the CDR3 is TGCAGTGCTCCGACAGGGATGGGCTATGGCTACACCTTC. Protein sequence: CSAPTGMGYGYTF.

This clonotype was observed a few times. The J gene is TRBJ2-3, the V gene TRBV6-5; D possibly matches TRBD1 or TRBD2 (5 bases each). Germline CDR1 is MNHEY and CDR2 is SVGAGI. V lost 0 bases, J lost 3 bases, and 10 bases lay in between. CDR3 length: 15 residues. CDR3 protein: CASSYSRWGTDTQYF. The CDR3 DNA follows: TGTGCCAGCAGTTACTCGCGGTGGGGGACAGATACGCAGTATTTT.

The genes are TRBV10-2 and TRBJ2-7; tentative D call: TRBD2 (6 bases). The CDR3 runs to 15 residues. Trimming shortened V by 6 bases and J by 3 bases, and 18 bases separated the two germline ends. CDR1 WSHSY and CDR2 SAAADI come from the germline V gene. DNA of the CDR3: TGCGCCAGCAGAGACGGGACTCGCAACAACTACGAGCAGTACTTC. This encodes CASRDGTRNNYEQYF.

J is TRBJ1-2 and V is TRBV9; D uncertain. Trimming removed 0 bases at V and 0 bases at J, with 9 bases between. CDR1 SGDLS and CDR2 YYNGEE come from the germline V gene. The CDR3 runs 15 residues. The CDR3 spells CASSVGTVANYGYTF. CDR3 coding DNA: TGTGCCAGCAGCGTAGGTACGGTAGCTAACTATGGCTACACCTTC.

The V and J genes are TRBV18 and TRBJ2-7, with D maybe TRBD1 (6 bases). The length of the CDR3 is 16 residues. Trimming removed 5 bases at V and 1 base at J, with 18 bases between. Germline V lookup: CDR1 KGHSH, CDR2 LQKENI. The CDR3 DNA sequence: TGTGCCAGCTCATCCTCCTCTACAGGGTTTTCCTACGAGCAGTACTTC. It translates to CASSSSSTGFSYEQYF.

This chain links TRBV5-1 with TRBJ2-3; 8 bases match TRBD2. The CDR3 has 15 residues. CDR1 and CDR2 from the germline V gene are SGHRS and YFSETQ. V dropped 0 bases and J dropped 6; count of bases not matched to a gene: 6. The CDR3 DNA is TGCGCCAGCAGCTTGGCCGGGACTAGTATCGATACGCAGTATTTT. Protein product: CASSLAGTSIDTQYF.

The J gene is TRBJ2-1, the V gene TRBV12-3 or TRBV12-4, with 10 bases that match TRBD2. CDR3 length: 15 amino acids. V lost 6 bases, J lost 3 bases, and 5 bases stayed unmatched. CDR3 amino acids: CASSPRLAGYNEQFF. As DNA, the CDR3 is TGTGCCAGCAGCCCCCGACTAGCGGGCTACAATGAGCAGTTCTTC.

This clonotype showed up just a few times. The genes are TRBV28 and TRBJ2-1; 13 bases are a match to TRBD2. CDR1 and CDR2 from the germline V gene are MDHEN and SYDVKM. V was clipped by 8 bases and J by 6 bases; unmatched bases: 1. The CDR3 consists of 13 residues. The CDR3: CASRTSGSNEQFF. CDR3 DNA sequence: TGTGCCAGCCGGACTAGCGGGAGCAATGAGCAGTTCTTC.

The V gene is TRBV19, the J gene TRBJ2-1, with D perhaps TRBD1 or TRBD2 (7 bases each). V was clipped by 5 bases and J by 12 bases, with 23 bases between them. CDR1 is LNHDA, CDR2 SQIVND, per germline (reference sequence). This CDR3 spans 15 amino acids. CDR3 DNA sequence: TGTGCCAGTAGTCCCTGGGAGGGGGCCCGGGATGGGCAGTTCTTC. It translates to CASSPWEGARDGQFF.

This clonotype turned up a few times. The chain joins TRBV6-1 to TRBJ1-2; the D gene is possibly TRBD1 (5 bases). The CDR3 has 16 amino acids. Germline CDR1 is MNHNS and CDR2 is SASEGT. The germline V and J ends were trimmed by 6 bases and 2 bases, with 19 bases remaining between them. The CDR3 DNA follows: TGTGCCAGCAGCCCTCCGGGCCGGCGGGGGAACTATGGCTACACCTTC. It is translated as CASSPPGRRGNYGYTF.

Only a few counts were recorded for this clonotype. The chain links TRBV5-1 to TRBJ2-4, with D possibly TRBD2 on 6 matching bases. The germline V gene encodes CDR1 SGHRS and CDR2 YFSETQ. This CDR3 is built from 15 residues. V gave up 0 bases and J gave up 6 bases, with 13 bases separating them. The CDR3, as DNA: TGCGCCAGCAGCTTGGAGGGGCTAGCGCGAAACATTCAGTACTTC. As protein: CASSLEGLARNIQYF.

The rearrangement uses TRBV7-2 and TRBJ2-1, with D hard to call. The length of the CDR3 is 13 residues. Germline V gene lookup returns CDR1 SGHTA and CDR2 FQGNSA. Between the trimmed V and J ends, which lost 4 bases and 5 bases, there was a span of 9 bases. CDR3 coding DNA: TGTGCCAGCAGCTACGGACGGCACAATGAGCAGTTCTTC. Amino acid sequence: CASSYGRHNEQFF.

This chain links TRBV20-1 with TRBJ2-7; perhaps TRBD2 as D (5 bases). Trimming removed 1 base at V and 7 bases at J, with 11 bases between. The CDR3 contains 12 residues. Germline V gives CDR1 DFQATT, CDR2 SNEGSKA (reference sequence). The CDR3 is CSARGPGGEQYF. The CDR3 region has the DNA TGCAGTGCTAGAGGGCCGGGCGGGGAGCAGTACTTC.